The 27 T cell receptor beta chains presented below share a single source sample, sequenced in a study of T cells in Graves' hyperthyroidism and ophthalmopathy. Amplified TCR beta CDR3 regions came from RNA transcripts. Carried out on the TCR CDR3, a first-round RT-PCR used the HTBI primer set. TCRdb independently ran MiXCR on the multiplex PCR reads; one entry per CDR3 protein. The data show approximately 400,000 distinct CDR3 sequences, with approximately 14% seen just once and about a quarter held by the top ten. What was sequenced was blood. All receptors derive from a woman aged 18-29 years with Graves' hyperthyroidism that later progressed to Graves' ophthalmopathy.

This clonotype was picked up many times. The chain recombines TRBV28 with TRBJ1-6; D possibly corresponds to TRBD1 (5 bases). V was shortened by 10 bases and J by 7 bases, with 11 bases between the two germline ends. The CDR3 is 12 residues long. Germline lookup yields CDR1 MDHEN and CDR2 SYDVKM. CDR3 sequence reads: CATQGENSPLHF. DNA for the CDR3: TGTGCCACTCAGGGTGAAAATTCACCCCTCCACTTT.

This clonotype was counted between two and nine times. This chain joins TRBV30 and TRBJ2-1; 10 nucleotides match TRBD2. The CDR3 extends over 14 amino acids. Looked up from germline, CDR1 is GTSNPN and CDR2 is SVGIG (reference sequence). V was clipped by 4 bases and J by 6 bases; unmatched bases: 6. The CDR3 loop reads CAWKQLAGFNEQFF. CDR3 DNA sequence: TGTGCCTGGAAGCAACTAGCGGGATTCAATGAGCAGTTCTTC. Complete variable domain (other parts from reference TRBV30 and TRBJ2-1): SQTIHQWPATLVQPVGSPLSLECTVEGTSNPNLYWYRQAAGRGLQLLFYSVGIGQISSEVPQNLSASRPQDRQFILSSKKLLLSDSGFYLCAWKQLAGFNEQFFGPGTRLTVL.

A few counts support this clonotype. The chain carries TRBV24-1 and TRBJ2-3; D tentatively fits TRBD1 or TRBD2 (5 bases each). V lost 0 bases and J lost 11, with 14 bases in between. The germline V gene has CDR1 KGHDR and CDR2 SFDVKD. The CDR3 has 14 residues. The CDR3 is CATSDLPGPLEQYF. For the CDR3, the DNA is TGTGCCACCAGTGATTTGCCGGGACCCCTTGAGCAGTATTTT.

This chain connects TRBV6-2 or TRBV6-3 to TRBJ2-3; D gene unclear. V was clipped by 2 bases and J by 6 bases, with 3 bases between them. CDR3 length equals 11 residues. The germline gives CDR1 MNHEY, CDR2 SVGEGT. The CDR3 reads CASSYMDTQYF. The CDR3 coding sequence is TGTGCCAGCAGTTACATGGATACGCAGTATTTT.

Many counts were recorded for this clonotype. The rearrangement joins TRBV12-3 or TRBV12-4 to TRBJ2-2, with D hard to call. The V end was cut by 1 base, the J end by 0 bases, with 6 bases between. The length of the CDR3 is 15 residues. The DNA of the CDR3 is TGTGCCAGCAGTTTAGGACGAACGAACACCGGGGAGCTGTTTTTT. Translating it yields CASSLGRTNTGELFF.

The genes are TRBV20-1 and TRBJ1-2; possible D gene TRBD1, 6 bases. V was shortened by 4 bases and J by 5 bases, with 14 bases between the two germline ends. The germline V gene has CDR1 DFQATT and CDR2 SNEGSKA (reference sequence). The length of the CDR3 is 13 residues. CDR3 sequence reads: CSATPTGRYGYTF. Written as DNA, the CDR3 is TGCAGTGCTACTCCAACAGGGAGGTATGGCTACACCTTC.

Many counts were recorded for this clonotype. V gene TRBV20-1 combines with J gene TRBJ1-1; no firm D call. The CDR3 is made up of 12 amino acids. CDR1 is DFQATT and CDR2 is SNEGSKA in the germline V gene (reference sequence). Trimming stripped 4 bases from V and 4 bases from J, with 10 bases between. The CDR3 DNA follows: TGCAGTGCTACCAACTGGGGCACTGAAGCTTTCTTT. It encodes CSATNWGTEAFF.

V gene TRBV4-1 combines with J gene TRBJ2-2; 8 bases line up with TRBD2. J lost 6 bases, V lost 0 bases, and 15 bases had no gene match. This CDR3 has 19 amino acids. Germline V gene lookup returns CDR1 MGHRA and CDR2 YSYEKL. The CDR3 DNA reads TGCGCCAGCAGCCAAGATGAGAATTGGAGCGGGAGACAGGCCGGGGAGCTGTTTTTT. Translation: CASSQDENWSGRQAGELFF.

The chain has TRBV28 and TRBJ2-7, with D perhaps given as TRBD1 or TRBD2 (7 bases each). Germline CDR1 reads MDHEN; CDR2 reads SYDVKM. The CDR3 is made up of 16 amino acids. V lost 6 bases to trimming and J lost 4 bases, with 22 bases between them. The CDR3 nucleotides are TGTGCCAGCAGACCTCCGGAGGGCAGGGGGGGGTACGAGCAGTACTTC. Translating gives CASRPPEGRGGYEQYF.

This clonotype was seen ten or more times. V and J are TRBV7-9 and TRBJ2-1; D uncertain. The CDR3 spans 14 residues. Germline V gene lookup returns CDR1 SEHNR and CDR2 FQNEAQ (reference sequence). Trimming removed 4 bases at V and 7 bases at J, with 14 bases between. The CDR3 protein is CASSSRALGNEQFF. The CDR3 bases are TGTGCCAGCAGCTCCCGAGCCCTCGGGAATGAGCAGTTCTTC.

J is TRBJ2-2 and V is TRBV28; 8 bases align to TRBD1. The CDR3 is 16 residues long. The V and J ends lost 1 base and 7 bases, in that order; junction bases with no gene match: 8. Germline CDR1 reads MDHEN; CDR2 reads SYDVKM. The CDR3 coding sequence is TGTGCCAGCAGTTTATCCCCCAGGGGGCAAAGCGGGGAGCTGTTTTTT. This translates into CASSLSPRGQSGELFF.

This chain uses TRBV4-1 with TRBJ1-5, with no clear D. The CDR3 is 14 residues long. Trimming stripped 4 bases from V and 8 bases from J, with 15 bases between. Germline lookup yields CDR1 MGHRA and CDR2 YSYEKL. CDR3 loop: CASSPEVRIEPQHF. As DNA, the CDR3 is TGCGCCAGCAGCCCCGAGGTCCGTATAGAGCCCCAGCATTTT.

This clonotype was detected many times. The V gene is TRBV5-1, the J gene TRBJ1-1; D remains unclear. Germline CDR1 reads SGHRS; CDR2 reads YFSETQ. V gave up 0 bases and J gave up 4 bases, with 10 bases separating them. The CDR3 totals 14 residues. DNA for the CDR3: TGCGCCAGCAGCTTGGGGGGATCCGTCACTGAAGCTTTCTTT. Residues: CASSLGGSVTEAFF. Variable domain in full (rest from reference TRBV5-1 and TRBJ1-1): KAGVTQTPRYLIKTRGQQVTLSCSPISGHRSVSWYQQTPGQGLQFLFEYFSETQRNKGNFPGRFSGRQFSNSRSEMNVSTLELGDSALYLCASSLGGSVTEAFFGQGTRLTVV.

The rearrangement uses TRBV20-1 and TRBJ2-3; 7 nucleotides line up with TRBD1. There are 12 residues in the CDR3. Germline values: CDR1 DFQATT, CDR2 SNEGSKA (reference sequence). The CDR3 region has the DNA TGCGGACAGGAGAGGGATTTAGATACGCAGTATTTT. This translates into CGQERDLDTQYF.

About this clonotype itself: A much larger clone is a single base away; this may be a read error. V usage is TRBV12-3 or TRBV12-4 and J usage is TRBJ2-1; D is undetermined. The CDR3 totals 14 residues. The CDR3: CASSLASSSNEQLF. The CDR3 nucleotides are TGTGCCAGCAGTTTAGCTTCCAGTTCCAATGAGCAGCTCTTC.

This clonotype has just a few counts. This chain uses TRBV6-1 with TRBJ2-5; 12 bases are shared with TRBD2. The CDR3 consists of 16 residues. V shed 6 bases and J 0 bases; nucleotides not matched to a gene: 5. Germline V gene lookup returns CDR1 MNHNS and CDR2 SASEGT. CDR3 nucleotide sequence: TGTGCCAGCAGATTAGGACTAGCGGGATACCAAGAGACCCAGTACTTC. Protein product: CASRLGLAGYQETQYF.

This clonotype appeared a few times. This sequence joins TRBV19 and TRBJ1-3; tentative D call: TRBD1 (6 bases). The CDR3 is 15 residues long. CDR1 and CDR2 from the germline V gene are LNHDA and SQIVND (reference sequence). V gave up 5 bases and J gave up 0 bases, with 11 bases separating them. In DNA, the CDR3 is TGTGCCAGTAGTCCCACGGACAGCTCTGGAAACACCATATATTTT. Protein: CASSPTDSSGNTIYF.

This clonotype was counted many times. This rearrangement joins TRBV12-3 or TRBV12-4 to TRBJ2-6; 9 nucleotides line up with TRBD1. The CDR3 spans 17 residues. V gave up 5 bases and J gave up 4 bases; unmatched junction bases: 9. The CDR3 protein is CASSPGTGQAGANVLTF. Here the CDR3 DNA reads TGTGCCAGCAGTCCTGGGACAGGGCAGGCCGGGGCCAACGTCCTGACTTTC.

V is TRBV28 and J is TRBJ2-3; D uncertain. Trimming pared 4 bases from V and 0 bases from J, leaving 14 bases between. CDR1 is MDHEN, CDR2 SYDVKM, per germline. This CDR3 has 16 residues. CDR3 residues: CASSWHRPDSTDTQYF. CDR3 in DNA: TGTGCCAGCAGTTGGCACAGACCGGATAGCACAGATACGCAGTATTTT. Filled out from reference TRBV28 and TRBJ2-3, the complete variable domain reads DVKVTQSSRYLVKRTGEKVFLECVQDMDHENMFWYRQDPGLGLRLIYFSYDVKMKEKGDIPEGYSVSREKKERFSLILESASTNQTSMYLCASSWHRPDSTDTQYFGPGTRLTVL.

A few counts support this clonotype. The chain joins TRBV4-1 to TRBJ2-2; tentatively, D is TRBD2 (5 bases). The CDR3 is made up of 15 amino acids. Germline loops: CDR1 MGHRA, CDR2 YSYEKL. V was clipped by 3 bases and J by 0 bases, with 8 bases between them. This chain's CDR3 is CASSHPGSNTGELFF. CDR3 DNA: TGCGCCAGCAGCCATCCGGGATCGAACACCGGGGAGCTGTTTTTT.

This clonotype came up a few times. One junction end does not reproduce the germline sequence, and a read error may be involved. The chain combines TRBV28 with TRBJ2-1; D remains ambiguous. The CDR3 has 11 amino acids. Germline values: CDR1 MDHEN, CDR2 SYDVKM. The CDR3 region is CASGFMVEQFF. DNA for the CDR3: TGTGCCAGCGGTTTTATGGTTGAGCAGTTCTTC.

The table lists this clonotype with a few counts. The DNA of the CDR3 is TGTGCCAGCAGTTATACCGTGGGCTACGAGCAGTACTTC. Translation: CASSYTVGYEQYF. V usage is TRBV6-2 or TRBV6-3 and J usage is TRBJ2-7; no definite D call. Per germline, CDR1 MNHEY and CDR2 SVGEGT. The CDR3 is 13 residues long. V lost 3 bases to trimming and J lost 3 bases, with 9 bases between them.

CDR3 DNA: TGTGCCAGCAGTTCCGTTGGGCAGGAGAGAACCGGGGAGCTGTTTTTT. Its protein is CASSSVGQERTGELFF. This chain uses TRBV7-3 with TRBJ2-2, with no clear D. Germline V gene sequence: CDR1 SGHTA, CDR2 FQGTGA. V was trimmed by 6 bases and J by 5 bases, leaving 19 bases between them. This CDR3 spans 16 amino acids. Supplemented by reference TRBV7-3 and TRBJ2-2, the full variable domain reads GAGVSQTPSNKVTEKGKYVELRCDPISGHTALYWYRQSLGQGPEFLIYFQGTGAADDSGLPNDRFFAVRPEGSVSTLKIQRTERGDSAVYLCASSSVGQERTGELFFGEGSRLTVL.

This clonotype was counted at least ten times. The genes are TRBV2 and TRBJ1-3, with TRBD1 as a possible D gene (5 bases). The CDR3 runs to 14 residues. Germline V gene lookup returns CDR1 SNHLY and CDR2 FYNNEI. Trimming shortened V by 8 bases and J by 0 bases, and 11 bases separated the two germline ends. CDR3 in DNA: TGTGCCAGCCTCTCTGGGGCCTCTGGAAACACCATATATTTT. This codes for CASLSGASGNTIYF.

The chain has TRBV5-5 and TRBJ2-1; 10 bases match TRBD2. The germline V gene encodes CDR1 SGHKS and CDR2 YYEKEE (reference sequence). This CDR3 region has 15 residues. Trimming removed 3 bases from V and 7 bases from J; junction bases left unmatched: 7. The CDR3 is CASSSNLSGRNEQFF. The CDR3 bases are TGTGCCAGCAGCTCGAACCTTAGCGGGAGGAATGAGCAGTTCTTC.

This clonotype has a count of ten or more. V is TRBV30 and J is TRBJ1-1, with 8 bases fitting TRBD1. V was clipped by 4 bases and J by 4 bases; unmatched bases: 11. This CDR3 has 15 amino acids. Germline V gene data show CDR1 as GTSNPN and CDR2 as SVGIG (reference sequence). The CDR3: CAWIYGGTGGTEAFF. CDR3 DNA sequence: TGTGCCTGGATTTATGGTGGCACAGGGGGCACTGAAGCTTTCTTT.

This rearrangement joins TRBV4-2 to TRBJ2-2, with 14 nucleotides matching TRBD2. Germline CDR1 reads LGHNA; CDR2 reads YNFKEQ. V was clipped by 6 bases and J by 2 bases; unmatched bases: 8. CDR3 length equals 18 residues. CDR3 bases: TGTGCCAGCAGGGGGACTAGCGGGAGCCTCGGAAACACCGGGGAGCTGTTTTTT. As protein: CASRGTSGSLGNTGELFF.